What follows are 26 T cell receptor beta chains derived from one specimen sequenced in a study of T cells after yellow fever vaccination. TCRdb re-called the 5' RACE reads with MiXCR, one entry per CDR3 protein. Among tens of thousands of distinct CDR3 sequences listed, roughly 5.5% were seen once. Source: PBMCs, either bulk or a sorted T-cell subset (CD4+, CD8+, memory, or dextramer-sorted; not recorded which), taken around 45 days after the first yellow fever vaccination. Receptors originate from a young man who received the YFV17D yellow fever vaccine.

In its sample, this clonotype was seen many times. The gene calls are TRBV20-1 and TRBJ1-1; D gene unclear. CDR3 length equals 12 residues. Germline CDR1 reads DFQATT; CDR2 reads SNEGSKA (reference sequence). The V gene lost 6 bases and the J gene lost 0 bases, with 8 bases spanning the gap. DNA of the CDR3: TGCAGTGCCTGGCACTTGAACACTGAAGCTTTCTTT. Its translation is CSAWHLNTEAFF.

This clonotype was counted ten times or more. The rearrangement links TRBV7-6 to TRBJ2-6, with D unclear. In germline, CDR1 is SGHVS, CDR2 FNYEAQ. The germline V and J ends were trimmed by 5 bases and 0 bases, with 8 bases remaining between them. The CDR3 loop spans 15 amino acids. In nucleotides, the CDR3 is TGTGCCAGCAGCCTAAGCGTCTCTGGGGCCAACGTCCTGACTTTC. Protein product: CASSLSVSGANVLTF.

This clonotype was recorded a few times. CDR3: CASSLGTGAQPQHF. As DNA, the CDR3 is TGCGCCAGCAGCTTGGGGACAGGGGCCCAGCCCCAGCATTTT. The J gene is TRBJ1-5, the V gene TRBV5-1, with 9 bases identical to TRBD1. The CDR3 runs to 14 residues. The trim removed 0 bases at V and 7 bases at J, leaving 2 bases unmatched. Germline CDR1 SGHRS, CDR2 YFSETQ. Full variable domain (outside the CDR3, taken from reference TRBV5-1 and TRBJ1-5): KAGVTQTPRYLIKTRGQQVTLSCSPISGHRSVSWYQQTPGQGLQFLFEYFSETQRNKGNFPGRFSGRQFSNSRSEMNVSTLELGDSALYLCASSLGTGAQPQHFGDGTRLSIL.

The table lists this clonotype with many counts. The rearrangement uses TRBV2 and TRBJ1-5; D is unclear. Germline CDR1 and CDR2: SNHLY and FYNNEI. Trimming cost V 5 bases and J 5 bases, with 10 bases left between them. The CDR3 consists of 13 residues. CDR3 amino acids: CASSPRTYQPQHF. The DNA for the CDR3 is TGTGCCAGCAGTCCTAGGACCTATCAGCCCCAGCATTTT. Filled out from reference TRBV2 and TRBJ1-5, the complete variable domain reads EPEVTQTPSHQVTQMGQEVILRCVPISNHLYFYWYRQILGQKVEFLVSFYNNEISEKSEIFDDQFSVERPDGSNFTLKIRSTKLEDSAMYFCASSPRTYQPQHFGDGTRLSIL.

The rearrangement uses TRBV30 and TRBJ2-7, with no clear D. V was pared by 2 bases and J by 6 bases, with 11 bases between. Per the germline V gene, CDR1 is GTSNPN and CDR2 is SVGIG (reference sequence). The CDR3 totals 12 residues. The CDR3 region has the DNA TGTGCCTGGAGTCTTTCCCCGGCCGAGCAGTACTTC. The encoded protein is CAWSLSPAEQYF.

This clonotype was detected many times. This rearrangement joins TRBV7-9 to TRBJ2-1, with D perhaps TRBD1 or TRBD2 (5 bases each). V shed 5 bases and J shed 8 bases, with 16 bases lying between them. In germline, CDR1 is SEHNR, CDR2 FQNEAQ (reference sequence). This CDR3 region has 14 residues. The CDR3 protein is CASSLSARGDEQFF. In DNA, the CDR3 is TGTGCCAGCAGCCTCTCGGCCCGGGGCGATGAGCAGTTCTTC. The variable domain in full, with the rest retrieved from reference TRBV7-9 and TRBJ2-1, is DTGVSQNPRHKITKRGQNVTFRCDPISEHNRLYWYRQTLGQGPEFLTYFQNEAQLEKSRLLSDRFSAERPKGSFSTLEIQRTEQGDSAMYLCASSLSARGDEQFFGPGTRLTVL.

This clonotype was counted at least ten times. The rearrangement uses TRBV3-1 and TRBJ2-5, with D perhaps matching TRBD1 (5 bases). The V end lost 3 bases, the J end lost 6 bases, and 20 bases lay between the germline ends. The CDR3 contains 16 residues. The V gene's germline CDR1 is LGHDT and CDR2 YNNKEL (reference sequence). CDR3 loop: CASSHRTRAGLKTQYF. CDR3 DNA: TGTGCCAGCAGCCATCGGACGCGTGCAGGGTTGAAGACCCAGTACTTC.

This clonotype was seen repeatedly, ten times or more. The chain carries TRBV11-2 and TRBJ1-2; perhaps TRBD1 as D (6 bases). V lost 4 bases to trimming and J lost 7 bases, with 13 bases between them. The CDR3 contains 13 residues. CDR1 is SGHAT, CDR2 FQNNGV, per germline. CDR3 loop: CASSSGTGSGYTF. DNA of the CDR3: TGTGCCAGCAGCTCCGGAACAGGGTCTGGCTACACCTTC.

This clonotype was picked up many times. This rearrangement joins TRBV10-3 to TRBJ1-1, with D possibly being TRBD1 (5 bases). CDR3 length: 13 residues. CDR1 and CDR2 from the germline V gene are ENHRY and SYGVKD. Trimming stripped 7 bases from V and 1 base from J, with 10 bases between. Here the CDR3 DNA reads TGTGCCATCACCCTAGGGGAGAACACTGAAGCTTTCTTT. Translation gives CAITLGENTEAFF.

The CDR3 protein is CASSLGWGPPLDYEQYF. DNA of the CDR3: TGTGCCAGCAGCTTAGGATGGGGGCCCCCCCTTGACTACGAGCAGTACTTC. The V gene is TRBV7-2, the J gene TRBJ2-7, with D possibly matching TRBD1 (6 bases). CDR3 length equals 17 residues. V was clipped by 1 base and J by 3 bases, with 19 bases between them. Germline CDR1 reads SGHTA; CDR2 reads FQGNSA.

This clonotype occurred many times. CDR3 in amino acids: CAWSVWSGGKTDTQYF. The CDR3 DNA follows: TGTGCCTGGAGTGTCTGGTCGGGGGGAAAGACAGATACGCAGTATTTT. The J gene is TRBJ2-3, the V gene TRBV30, with 7 bases fitting TRBD2. CDR1 and CDR2 (germline): GTSNPN, SVGIG (reference sequence). This CDR3 spans 16 amino acids. V lost 0 bases, J lost 3 bases, and 9 bases stayed unmatched. Variable domain in full (rest from reference TRBV30 and TRBJ2-3): SQTIHQWPATLVQPVGSPLSLECTVEGTSNPNLYWYRQAAGRGLQLLFYSVGIGQISSEVPQNLSASRPQDRQFILSSKKLLLSDSGFYLCAWSVWSGGKTDTQYFGPGTRLTVL.

The table lists this clonotype with many counts. This chain connects TRBV20-1 to TRBJ2-5; 10 positions match TRBD2. This CDR3 is built from 14 residues. The V gene's germline CDR1 is DFQATT and CDR2 SNEGSKA (reference sequence). The trim removed 6 bases at V and 2 bases at J, leaving 6 bases unmatched. This chain's CDR3 is CSAKSGGEQETQYF. The CDR3 nucleotides read TGCAGTGCCAAGAGCGGGGGGGAGCAAGAGACCCAGTACTTC.

This clonotype was counted at least ten times. V usage is TRBV6-5 and J usage is TRBJ2-2; D is uncertain. This CDR3 region has 14 residues. V was cut by 5 bases and J by 5 bases, with 12 bases left in between. Germline CDR1 MNHEY, CDR2 SVGAGI. In nucleotides, the CDR3 is TGTGCCAGCAGTAGGCGACCTGAAACCGGGGAGCTGTTTTTT. Translation gives CASSRRPETGELFF.

The chain recombines TRBV5-8 with TRBJ2-3; D is possibly TRBD2 (5 bases). Germline CDR1 reads SGHTS; CDR2 reads YDEGEE. Trimming left V 0 bases short and J 6 bases short, with 17 bases between. The CDR3 totals 16 residues. CDR3 sequence (DNA): TGTGCCAGCAGCTTGGGGTATTCCGGGGTGGCGGATACGCAGTATTTT. Amino acids: CASSLGYSGVADTQYF.

This clonotype was recorded at least ten times. The chain links TRBV15 to TRBJ2-7; a weak D match, TRBD1 (6 bases). Germline-derived CDR1 and CDR2 are LNHNV and YYDKDF (reference sequence). The CDR3 runs 14 residues. With 0 bases removed from V and 4 bases from J, the gap between germline ends came to 10 bases. The DNA for the CDR3 is TGTGCCACCAGCAGAGATGTTACAGGGTACGAGCAGTACGTC. Residues: CATSRDVTGYEQYV.

This clonotype showed up many times. The genes are TRBV5-1 and TRBJ2-7; D possibly corresponds to TRBD1 (5 bases). V was shortened by 5 bases and J by 6 bases, with 24 bases between the two germline ends. Per the germline V gene, CDR1 is SGHRS and CDR2 is YFSETQ. The CDR3 covers 16 residues. CDR3 region: CASSSDSLTGRGEQYF. CDR3 coding DNA: TGCGCCAGCAGTTCCGATAGCCTCACCGGTAGGGGCGAGCAGTACTTC.

This clonotype was counted ten times or more. V is TRBV6-5 and J is TRBJ2-7; D tentatively fits TRBD1 or TRBD2 (5 bases each). V was pared by 6 bases and J by 6 bases, with 12 bases between. CDR1 MNHEY and CDR2 SVGAGI come from the germline V gene. This CDR3 has 12 amino acids. The CDR3 nucleotides read TGTGCCAGCAGCTCTGGGGGTGGCGAGCAGTACGTC. It is translated as CASSSGGGEQYV.

This clonotype was found many times. The chain joins TRBV6-5 to TRBJ1-2, with D unresolved. Germline assignment: CDR1 MNHEY and CDR2 SVGAGI. V was shortened by 0 bases and J by 6 bases, with 8 bases between the two germline ends. The CDR3 spans 13 residues. For the CDR3, the DNA is TGTGCCAGCAGTTACTCGGGGTCCCATGGCTACACCTTC. Protein: CASSYSGSHGYTF.

This clonotype is deemed medium-sized. V usage is TRBV12-3 or TRBV12-4 and J usage is TRBJ1-5; D uncertain. V gave up 1 base and J gave up 5 bases, with 12 bases separating them. The CDR3 runs 15 residues. CDR3 nucleotides: TGTGCCAGCAGTTTAGGGCAGTCCCCCGATCAGCCCCAGCATTTT. It codes for CASSLGQSPDQPQHF.

By frequency in the sample, this clonotype is medium-sized. The J gene is TRBJ2-7, the V gene TRBV6-2 or TRBV6-3; 7 bases are shared with TRBD1. Germline values: CDR1 MNHEY, CDR2 SVGEGT. This CDR3 is 12 amino acids long. The trim removed 4 bases at V and 3 bases at J, leaving 0 bases unmatched. The CDR3 DNA reads TGTGCCAGCAGTTGGACAGGCTACGAGCAGTACTTC. Protein sequence: CASSWTGYEQYF.

In its sample, this clonotype was seen many times. The chain links TRBV20-1 to TRBJ2-2; TRBD1 aligns across 10 bases. This CDR3 is 16 amino acids long. The germline V gene encodes CDR1 DFQATT and CDR2 SNEGSKA (reference sequence). V was clipped by 0 bases and J by 3 bases; unmatched bases: 4. This CDR3 reads CSARDGDRGDTGELFF. CDR3 coding DNA: TGCAGTGCTAGAGATGGGGACAGGGGCGACACCGGGGAGCTGTTTTTT.

This clonotype was observed at least ten times. The chain recombines TRBV4-1 with TRBJ2-3; D remains unclear. Germline values: CDR1 MGHRA, CDR2 YSYEKL. The CDR3 covers 18 residues. The V and J ends lost 0 bases and 2 bases respectively, with 18 bases between them. The CDR3 loop reads CASSQDKDSPASTDTQYF. CDR3 bases: TGCGCCAGCAGCCAAGATAAGGATTCTCCGGCCTCCACAGATACGCAGTATTTT.

This clonotype has a count of ten or more. The rearrangement uses TRBV20-1 and TRBJ2-3, with 8 bases that match TRBD2. Trimming took 5 bases from V and 4 from J; bases not matched to a gene: 5. Germline CDR1 is DFQATT and CDR2 is SNEGSKA (reference sequence). The CDR3 sequence is 13 residues long. The CDR3 DNA follows: TGCAGTGCTGAAGCGGGGGCCTCAGATACGCAGTATTTT. Its translation: CSAEAGASDTQYF.

This clonotype was seen many times. This chain links TRBV7-3 with TRBJ1-6, with 9 positions matching TRBD1. The V gene end was trimmed by 5 bases and the J gene end by 9 bases; junction bases not matched to a gene: 8. The CDR3 covers 15 residues. CDR1 is SGHTA, CDR2 FQGTGA, per germline. CDR3 DNA: TGTGCCAGCAGCGCTGGGGGACAGGGCCGTTCACCCCTCCACTTT. Its translation is CASSAGGQGRSPLHF.

This clonotype was counted ten times or more. The chain employs TRBV7-2 and TRBJ1-1; the match to TRBD1 covers 10 bases. This CDR3 is 14 amino acids long. V lost 5 bases, J lost 3 bases, and 3 bases stayed unmatched. CDR1 is SGHTA, CDR2 FQGNSA, per germline. The DNA for the CDR3 is TGTGCCAGCAGCGGGGACAGGGGATACACTGAAGCTTTCTTT. Encoded protein: CASSGDRGYTEAFF.

By share, this clonotype counts as medium-sized. The CDR3 nucleotides are TGCGCCAGCAGGGCGGAGCTATCTATGAACACTGAAGCTTTCTTT. Translating gives CASRAELSMNTEAFF. V is TRBV5-1 and J is TRBJ1-1; D gene unclear. The CDR3 loop spans 15 amino acids. V lost 5 bases and J lost 0, with 14 bases in between. CDR1 SGHRS and CDR2 YFSETQ come from the germline V gene.